A selection of T cell receptor beta chains follows, all from one sample in a study of naive and memory T cell subsets. One entry per CDR3 protein results from TCRdb running MiXCR on the UMI-ligation and nested PCR reads. The sample records 150,000 or so distinct CDR3 sequences, about 23% being singletons. Sequencing was done on a sample of naive CD4+ T cells from blood. These receptors all come from a human donor in good health. CDR3s include the opening cysteine and the closing phenylalanine or tryptophan. Fields, in order: clone size, J gene, V gene, D gene, CDR3 DNA, CDR3 protein. D genes are given only for firm matches. The size entry is marked missing in some rows and otherwise reads once, few, many or a size class.

clone size: -; J gene: TRBJ1-6; V gene: TRBV5-1; D gene: -; CDR3 DNA: TGCGCCAGCAGCTTGGCTCCGCGGGGGACGGGGTATAATTCACCCCTCCACTTT; CDR3 protein: CASSLAPRGTGYNSPLHF
clone size: many; J gene: TRBJ2-5; V gene: TRBV20-1; D gene: TRBD2; CDR3 DNA: TGCAGTGCTAACTACTATCGACTAGCGCATCAAGAGACCCAGTACTTC; CDR3 protein: CSANYYRLAHQETQYF
clone size: few; J gene: TRBJ2-1; V gene: TRBV28; D gene: TRBD2; CDR3 DNA: TGTGCCAGCAGTCCGACCCGGGCTAGCGGGAAGTACAATGAGCAGTTCTTC; CDR3 protein: CASSPTRASGKYNEQFF
clone size: -; J gene: TRBJ2-7; V gene: TRBV5-1; D gene: -; CDR3 DNA: TGCGCCAGCAGGAGGGGCGAGTACGAGCAGTACTTC; CDR3 protein: CASRRGEYEQYF
clone size: few; J gene: TRBJ2-1; V gene: TRBV6-2/TRBV6-3; D gene: -; CDR3 DNA: TGTGCCAGCAGTCCCTTTTCAGTGAAGACCTACAATGAGCAGTTCTTC; CDR3 protein: CASSPFSVKTYNEQFF
clone size: few; J gene: TRBJ2-1; V gene: TRBV9; D gene: TRBD2; CDR3 DNA: TGTGCCAGCAGCGTAGGATCCAGCGGGAGGCCGTACAATGAGCAGTTCTTC; CDR3 protein: CASSVGSSGRPYNEQFF
clone size: many; J gene: TRBJ1-1; V gene: TRBV11-2; D gene: -; CDR3 DNA: TGTGCCAGCAGCTTAGCGATTTCGGTGGTCGGCACTGAAGCTTTCTTT; CDR3 protein: CASSLAISVVGTEAFF
clone size: -; J gene: TRBJ2-4; V gene: TRBV5-1; D gene: -; CDR3 DNA: TGCGCCAGCAGCTTGAGTATGACCAAAAACATTCAGTACTTC; CDR3 protein: CASSLSMTKNIQYF
clone size: few; J gene: TRBJ1-3; V gene: TRBV12-3/TRBV12-4; D gene: -; CDR3 DNA: TGTGCCAGCAGGCGAAACACCATATATTTT; CDR3 protein: CASRRNTIYF
clone size: few; J gene: TRBJ2-7; V gene: TRBV27; D gene: -; CDR3 DNA: TGTGCCAGCAGTCCCAGGGGTACAAGCCGGGCCCGAGGGGAGCAGTACTTC; CDR3 protein: CASSPRGTSRARGEQYF
clone size: few; J gene: TRBJ2-2; V gene: TRBV20-1; D gene: -; CDR3 DNA: TGCAGTGCTAGGACCCAGCTAGTGGACACCGGGGAGCTGTTTTTT; CDR3 protein: CSARTQLVDTGELFF
clone size: many; J gene: TRBJ2-7; V gene: TRBV6-5; D gene: -; CDR3 DNA: TGTGCCAGCAGCCCCTTTGGAAGGGCGGCGTCCTCCTACGAGCAGTACTTC; CDR3 protein: CASSPFGRAASSYEQYF
clone size: few; J gene: TRBJ2-1; V gene: TRBV6-2/TRBV6-3; D gene: TRBD2; CDR3 DNA: TGTGCCAGCAGTTACCAACTAGCGGGCCTCTACAATGAGCAGTTCTTC; CDR3 protein: CASSYQLAGLYNEQFF
clone size: -; J gene: TRBJ1-5; V gene: TRBV10-2; D gene: -; CDR3 DNA: TGCGCCAGCAGGAGGAGGGACACCGAAAATCAGCCCCAGCATTTT; CDR3 protein: CASRRRDTENQPQHF
clone size: few; J gene: TRBJ2-1; V gene: TRBV12-3/TRBV12-4; D gene: -; CDR3 DNA: TGTGCCAGCAGTTTAGCCCGAAATGAGCAGTTCTTC; CDR3 protein: CASSLARNEQFF
clone size: few; J gene: TRBJ2-5; V gene: TRBV6-1; D gene: TRBD2; CDR3 DNA: TGTGCCAGCAGTGTAGCGGGAACGTACCAAGAGACCCAGTACTTC; CDR3 protein: CASSVAGTYQETQYF
clone size: -; J gene: TRBJ1-1; V gene: TRBV27; D gene: -; CDR3 DNA: TGTGCCAGCAGTTATGTGAGTAACACTGAAGCTTTCTTT; CDR3 protein: CASSYVSNTEAFF
clone size: -; J gene: TRBJ2-5; V gene: TRBV6-5; D gene: -; CDR3 DNA: TGTGCCAGCAGTCCAAGGGGGAACCAAGAGACCCAGTACTTC; CDR3 protein: CASSPRGNQETQYF
clone size: few; J gene: TRBJ2-4; V gene: TRBV28; D gene: TRBD2; CDR3 DNA: TGTGCCAGCAGTTTATCGGGGGCCGCGGGGGGCATTCAGTACTTC; CDR3 protein: CASSLSGAAGGIQYF
clone size: -; J gene: TRBJ2-7; V gene: TRBV12-3/TRBV12-4; D gene: TRBD1; CDR3 DNA: TGTGCCAGCAGTTCCCGGACAGGGTTGACCTACGAGCAGTACTTC; CDR3 protein: CASSSRTGLTYEQYF
clone size: few; J gene: TRBJ2-1; V gene: TRBV5-1; D gene: TRBD2; CDR3 DNA: TGCGCCAGCAGCTTGCTAGCGGGAGGAGGACTCGAGCAGTTCTTC; CDR3 protein: CASSLLAGGGLEQFF
clone size: -; J gene: TRBJ2-3; V gene: TRBV7-8; D gene: TRBD2; CDR3 DNA: TGTGCCAGCAGCTCCCTAGCGGGAGGCGTAGATACGCAGTATTTT; CDR3 protein: CASSSLAGGVDTQYF
clone size: -; J gene: TRBJ2-3; V gene: TRBV30; D gene: -; CDR3 DNA: TGTGCCTGGAGTGTAGAAGGCGCCCTCACAGATACGCAGTATTTT; CDR3 protein: CAWSVEGALTDTQYF
clone size: many; J gene: TRBJ2-5; V gene: TRBV25-1; D gene: -; CDR3 DNA: TGTGCCAGCAGTGAACAATACGATTACCAGTACTTC; CDR3 protein: CASSEQYDYQYF
clone size: -; J gene: TRBJ2-1; V gene: TRBV19; D gene: -; CDR3 DNA: TGTGCCAGTAGTATAGAACAGGGAGGAGGCTTTGAGCAGTTCTTC; CDR3 protein: CASSIEQGGGFEQFF
clone size: few; J gene: TRBJ2-5; V gene: TRBV12-3/TRBV12-4; D gene: TRBD1; CDR3 DNA: TGTGCCAGCAGTTTAAGGCCCCGGACAGGGGAAGAGACCCAGTACTTC; CDR3 protein: CASSLRPRTGEETQYF
clone size: -; J gene: TRBJ2-5; V gene: TRBV27; D gene: TRBD2; CDR3 DNA: TGTGCCAGCAGTCGCCGGGAGGGTGAGACCCAGTACTTC; CDR3 protein: CASSRREGETQYF
clone size: many; J gene: TRBJ2-7; V gene: TRBV20-1; D gene: TRBD1; CDR3 DNA: TGCAGTGCTAGCTTTCTAACAGGGGCAAGGTACGAGCAGTACTTC; CDR3 protein: CSASFLTGARYEQYF
clone size: -; J gene: TRBJ2-7; V gene: TRBV9; D gene: -; CDR3 DNA: TGTGCCAGCAGCGTAGGATTACAGAGTTTAGGCACCGCCTACGAGCAGTACTTC; CDR3 protein: CASSVGLQSLGTAYEQYF
clone size: -; J gene: TRBJ1-1; V gene: TRBV6-2/TRBV6-3; D gene: TRBD1; CDR3 DNA: TGTGCCGCCACTTACCTACAGGGGAGGACTGAAGCTTTCTTT; CDR3 protein: CAATYLQGRTEAFF
clone size: many; J gene: TRBJ2-7; V gene: TRBV28; D gene: -; CDR3 DNA: TGTGCCAGCAGAGGGGCCGACAGCGTCTCCTACGAGCAGTACTTC; CDR3 protein: CASRGADSVSYEQYF
clone size: few; J gene: TRBJ2-1; V gene: TRBV6-1; D gene: TRBD2; CDR3 DNA: TGTGCCAGCAAGGCCGGGACTAGCTCCAATGAGCAGTTCTTC; CDR3 protein: CASKAGTSSNEQFF
clone size: many; J gene: TRBJ2-5; V gene: TRBV7-9; D gene: TRBD1; CDR3 DNA: TGTGCCAGCAGCCAAGATCTACGACAGGGGAGGATTGAGACCCAGTACTTC; CDR3 protein: CASSQDLRQGRIETQYF
clone size: -; J gene: TRBJ2-1; V gene: TRBV18; D gene: TRBD2; CDR3 DNA: TGTGCCAGCTCACTGTCTCAACCGGGACTAGCGGACAATGAGCAGTTCTTC; CDR3 protein: CASSLSQPGLADNEQFF
clone size: -; J gene: TRBJ2-7; V gene: TRBV29-1; D gene: TRBD1; CDR3 DNA: TGCAGCGTCCGCCGGACAGGCTCCTACGAGCAGTACTTC; CDR3 protein: CSVRRTGSYEQYF
clone size: few; J gene: TRBJ1-6; V gene: TRBV10-3; D gene: TRBD1; CDR3 DNA: TGTGCCATCACCGGGACAGCTAATTCACCCCTCCACTTT; CDR3 protein: CAITGTANSPLHF
clone size: few; J gene: TRBJ1-5; V gene: TRBV29-1; D gene: TRBD1; CDR3 DNA: TGCAGCGTTGGACAGGGAAGGGCTCAGCCCCAGCATTTT; CDR3 protein: CSVGQGRAQPQHF
clone size: -; J gene: TRBJ1-6; V gene: TRBV6-6; D gene: -; CDR3 DNA: TGTGCCAGCACTCACGGAGGACAGACAAATTCACCCCTCCACTTT; CDR3 protein: CASTHGGQTNSPLHF
clone size: -; J gene: TRBJ1-5; V gene: TRBV6-6; D gene: TRBD1; CDR3 DNA: TGTGCCAGCAGTTTAATGGGACAGGGAATTAGCAATCAGCCCCAGCATTTT; CDR3 protein: CASSLMGQGISNQPQHF
clone size: -; J gene: TRBJ2-1; V gene: TRBV13; D gene: -; CDR3 DNA: TGTGCCAGCAGACTTCGGACCGAATTTGATAGCTCCTACAATGAGCAGTTCTTC; CDR3 protein: CASRLRTEFDSSYNEQFF
clone size: -; J gene: TRBJ2-3; V gene: TRBV20-1; D gene: -; CDR3 DNA: TGCAGTGCTCCGGGACTGACAGATACGCAGTATTTT; CDR3 protein: CSAPGLTDTQYF
clone size: -; J gene: TRBJ2-7; V gene: TRBV5-6; D gene: -; CDR3 DNA: TGTGCCAGCAGCTTGGGATTTCAGGGCCCCGAGCAGTACTTC; CDR3 protein: CASSLGFQGPEQYF
clone size: -; J gene: TRBJ2-5; V gene: TRBV29-1; D gene: -; CDR3 DNA: TGCAGCGTTGGGGGGCGCTTAGAGACCCAGTACTTC; CDR3 protein: CSVGGRLETQYF
clone size: -; J gene: TRBJ2-7; V gene: TRBV7-9; D gene: -; CDR3 DNA: TGTGCCAGCAGCTCTACAGGCTACGAGCAGTACTTC; CDR3 protein: CASSSTGYEQYF
clone size: few; J gene: TRBJ2-1; V gene: TRBV4-1; D gene: -; CDR3 DNA: TGCGCCAGCAGCCACTCAGTTCGGGGCAATGAGCAGTTCTTC; CDR3 protein: CASSHSVRGNEQFF
clone size: few; J gene: TRBJ2-1; V gene: TRBV12-3/TRBV12-4; D gene: TRBD2; CDR3 DNA: TGTGCCAGCACAGATATAGCGGGGAGCTCCTACAATGAGCAGTTCTTC; CDR3 protein: CASTDIAGSSYNEQFF
clone size: few; J gene: TRBJ2-7; V gene: TRBV7-2; D gene: -; CDR3 DNA: TGTGCCAGCAGCCAGGGGTACCGAGCCTACGAGCAGTACTTC; CDR3 protein: CASSQGYRAYEQYF
clone size: many; J gene: TRBJ2-7; V gene: TRBV3-1; D gene: TRBD2; CDR3 DNA: TGTGCCAGCGGGGGAGGAGGGACTAGCGGGAGAGGGGCCTACGAGCAGTACTTC; CDR3 protein: CASGGGGTSGRGAYEQYF
clone size: -; J gene: TRBJ2-7; V gene: TRBV20-1; D gene: TRBD1; CDR3 DNA: TGCAGTGCTTCGCCGGGACAGGGGCGGAAAGAGGAGTACTTC; CDR3 protein: CSASPGQGRKEEYF
clone size: -; J gene: TRBJ1-3; V gene: TRBV20-1; D gene: -; CDR3 DNA: TGCAGTGCCCAGCGGGGGGCTGGAAGCACCATATATTTT; CDR3 protein: CSAQRGAGSTIYF
clone size: -; J gene: TRBJ2-1; V gene: TRBV29-1; D gene: -; CDR3 DNA: TGCAGCGTTGTCATCACATACAATGAGCAGTTCTTC; CDR3 protein: CSVVITYNEQFF
clone size: few; J gene: TRBJ2-3; V gene: TRBV28; D gene: TRBD2; CDR3 DNA: TGTGCCAGTACCTCCTGGGGTAGCGGGAGCTTAGATACGCAGTATTTT; CDR3 protein: CASTSWGSGSLDTQYF
clone size: many; J gene: TRBJ2-1; V gene: TRBV12-3/TRBV12-4; D gene: TRBD2; CDR3 DNA: TGTGCCAGCAGTTTAGCGCGGGGACTAGCCCTACAGACCACCTACAATGAGCAGTTCTTC; CDR3 protein: CASSLARGLALQTTYNEQFF
clone size: -; J gene: TRBJ2-5; V gene: TRBV25-1; D gene: TRBD1; CDR3 DNA: TGTGCCAGCAGTGCTCGGGACAGGGGAGAGACCCAGTACTTC; CDR3 protein: CASSARDRGETQYF
clone size: -; J gene: TRBJ1-4; V gene: TRBV20-1; D gene: TRBD1; CDR3 DNA: TGCAGTGCACCCGGGACAGGGGTATTTAATGAAAAACTGTTTTTT; CDR3 protein: CSAPGTGVFNEKLFF
clone size: -; J gene: TRBJ2-2; V gene: TRBV15; D gene: -; CDR3 DNA: TGTGCCACCAGCAGAGATGAGTTTACGAACACCGGGGAGCTGTTTTTT; CDR3 protein: CATSRDEFTNTGELFF
clone size: -; J gene: TRBJ2-1; V gene: TRBV6-5; D gene: TRBD2; CDR3 DNA: TGTGCCAGCAGAGGGACTAGCGGGAGTGAGCAGTTCTTC; CDR3 protein: CASRGTSGSEQFF